Listed below are T cell receptor beta chains from one sample, sequenced in a study of blood T cell repertoires in COVID-19. Profiled with immunoSEQ multiplex PCR; TCRdb holds only in-frame clones, not every one. The sample lists approximately 360,000 clones; 83% were seen once. The specimen was PBMCs or T cells enriched from blood (not recorded which). The receptors stem from a woman aged 45-60 years who had recovered from COVID-19. The CDR3 runs from the conserved cysteine through the conserved F or W. The D gene is left open where the match is weak. The size entry is marked missing in some rows and otherwise reads once, few, many or a size class.

>once|.|TRBJ1-1|TRBV7-8
TGTGCCAGCAGCCGGACCACACAGGTACTCAATGAAGCTTTCTTT
CASSRTTQVLNEAFF
>.|.|TRBJ1-1|TRBV6-2/TRBV6-3
TGTGCCAGCAGTTATGTTATGAACACTGAAGCTTTCTTT
CASSYVMNTEAFF
>.|TRBD2|TRBJ2-1|TRBV5-6
TGTGCCAGCAGCTTGGTCAGCGGGAGACACAATGAGCAGTTCTTC
CASSLVSGRHNEQFF
>once|.|TRBJ1-2|TRBV10-2
TGCGCCAGCAGTGAGTCGAAGGGGAATGGCTACACCTTC
CASSESKGNGYTF
>.|.|TRBJ2-1|TRBV7-9
TGTGCCAGCAGTTCCTTTATGGACAACCAGTTCTTC
CASSSFMDNQFF
>few|.|TRBJ1-2|TRBV5-1
TGCGCCAGCAGCTTGGGGGGCGACTATGGCTACACCTTC
CASSLGGDYGYTF
>.|.|TRBJ1-6|TRBV27
TGTGCCAGCAGTTTGGGAGGGGCAACTTATTCACCCCTCCACTTT
CASSLGGATYSPLHF
>.|TRBD2|TRBJ2-5|TRBV7-9
TGTGCCAGCAGCTGGCGGGGGTTGGGAGAGACCCAGTACTTC
CASSWRGLGETQYF
>.|.|TRBJ1-1|TRBV7-2
TGTGCCAGCAGCTTAGGCTTGGCCACTGAAGCTTTCTTT
CASSLGLATEAFF
>.|.|TRBJ1-5|TRBV2
TGTGCCAGCAGAGATAGCGATCAGCCCCAGCATTTT
CASRDSDQPQHF
>.|TRBD2|TRBJ2-3|TRBV11-2
TGTGCCAGCAGCTTACATAGCGGGGGGACCACAGATACGCAGTATTTT
CASSLHSGGTTDTQYF
>.|.|TRBJ2-2|TRBV6-5
TGTGCCAGCAGTTACGCGGGCCGGCAGCACACCGGGGAGCTGTTTTTT
CASSYAGRQHTGELFF
>.|.|TRBJ2-1|TRBV5-6
TGTGCCAGCAGCTGGGGGGTCCATGAGCAGTTCTTC
CASSWGVHEQFF
>.|TRBD2|TRBJ2-3|TRBV24-1
TGTGCCACCAGTGATTCCGGACTAGCGGGAGCGACAGATACGCAGTATTTT
CATSDSGLAGATDTQYF
>once|TRBD2|TRBJ2-3|TRBV4-1
TGCGCCAGCAGCCAAGGCTTAGCGGGATCCTCTCATGGCACAGATACGCAGTATTTT
CASSQGLAGSSHGTDTQYF
>.|.|TRBJ1-2|TRBV12-5
TGTGCTAGTGCTCGGGGGGAAGTGTATGGCTACACCTTC
CASARGEVYGYTF
>.|TRBD2|TRBJ2-1|TRBV5-1
TGCGCCAGCAGCTTGCCATCTAGCGGGGGGGAATTTCGCAATGAGCAGTTCTTC
CASSLPSSGGEFRNEQFF
>.|.|TRBJ1-1|TRBV11-3
TGTGCCAGCAGCTTCCCCACACTGAACACTGAAGCTTTCTTT
CASSFPTLNTEAFF
>.|.|TRBJ1-1|TRBV27
TGTGCCAGCAGTTTAAAGGGGATTCACACTGAAGCTTTCTTT
CASSLKGIHTEAFF
>few|.|TRBJ1-1|TRBV7-9
TGTGCCAGCAGCTTACTCTCAGGGGTTGGGGCTTTCTTT
CASSLLSGVGAFF
>.|TRBD2|TRBJ2-1|TRBV29-1
TGCAGCGTTGCGGCGGGAGGGGGCAATGAGCAGTTCTTC
CSVAAGGGNEQFF
>.|.|TRBJ2-7|TRBV5-5
TGTGCCAGCAGCCCGAGAGGGGACATATACTCCTACGAGCAGTACTTC
CASSPRGDIYSYEQYF